The 29 T cell receptor beta chains below were found in one sample sequenced in a study of identical twins. MiXCR, applied by TCRdb to the 5' RACE reads, yields one record per CDR3 protein. The sample has around 230,000 distinct CDR3 sequences, 6.5% seen once. The same data also went into a second study, on T cells expressing NK-cell markers.

Sequencing was performed on CD8+ T cells sorted from blood. These receptors were taken from a woman aged 18-29 years in good health.

The gene calls are TRBV5-5 and TRBJ2-3, with no clear D. The germline gives CDR1 SGHKS, CDR2 YYEKEE (reference sequence). V dropped 0 bases and J dropped 1 base, with 6 bases sitting between them. The CDR3 is made up of 14 amino acids. The CDR3 DNA reads TGTGCCAGCAGCTTGGTACAGCGCACAGATACGCAGTATTTT. As protein: CASSLVQRTDTQYF.

This clonotype was observed a few times. The genes are TRBV20-1 and TRBJ2-3; perhaps D is TRBD1 or TRBD2 (5 bases each). Germline loops: CDR1 DFQATT, CDR2 SNEGSKA (reference sequence). The length of the CDR3 is 14 residues. With 8 bases removed from V and 3 bases from J, the gap between germline ends came to 18 bases. The CDR3 sequence: CSSVGDGFTDTQYF. The CDR3 nucleotides read TGCAGTTCCGTAGGGGACGGATTTACAGATACGCAGTATTTT.

This clonotype was seen many times. This rearrangement joins TRBV11-2 to TRBJ2-1, with D possibly matching TRBD1 (6 bases). The germline CDR1 and CDR2 sequences are SGHAT and FQNNGV. Trimming took off 3 bases at V and 9 bases at J, with 12 bases between the two ends. This CDR3 spans 13 amino acids. CDR3 loop: CASSLLQGREQFF. As DNA, the CDR3 is TGTGCCAGCAGCTTGTTACAGGGACGTGAGCAGTTCTTC.

At least ten counts were recorded for this clonotype. The rearrangement links TRBV7-8 to TRBJ1-2; D call uncertain. Per germline, CDR1 SGHVS and CDR2 FQNEAQ. The V end was cut by 1 base, the J end by 8 bases, with 11 bases between. CDR3 length: 13 amino acids. This CDR3 reads CASSLDRAGGYTF. CDR3 DNA: TGTGCCAGCAGCTTAGATCGAGCCGGGGGCTACACCTTC.

This chain uses TRBV14 with TRBJ1-1, with D perhaps TRBD1 (6 bases). V was cut by 1 base and J by 3 bases, with 18 bases left in between. Germline V gives CDR1 SGHDN, CDR2 FVKESK. The CDR3 length is 17 residues. The CDR3 here is CASSQATTGWWDTEAFF. DNA for the CDR3: TGTGCCAGCAGCCAAGCGACCACAGGGTGGTGGGACACTGAAGCTTTCTTT.

This chain connects TRBV3-1 to TRBJ1-1; unclear D gene. Germline CDR1 is LGHDT and CDR2 is YNNKEL (reference sequence). This CDR3 spans 13 amino acids. Trimming removed 0 bases from V and 4 bases from J, with 6 bases in between. The CDR3 bases are TGTGCCAGCAGCCAAGATCCTGCCACTGAAGCTTTCTTT. This translates into CASSQDPATEAFF.

This clonotype was seen many times. The rearrangement links TRBV12-3 or TRBV12-4 to TRBJ2-2; D not certain. The CDR3 extends over 13 amino acids. The V and J ends lost 5 bases and 8 bases respectively, with 12 bases between them. The CDR3 DNA reads as TGTGCCAGCAGTCCCCATGGGTCGGGGGAGCTGTTTTTT. Encoded protein: CASSPHGSGELFF.

This clonotype came up many times. CDR3 in DNA: TGTGCCAGCAGTTACCCACGTATTAGCGGGTACGAGCAGTTCTTC. It codes for CASSYPRISGYEQFF. The rearrangement links TRBV6-2 or TRBV6-3 to TRBJ2-1, with 7 bases aligning to TRBD2. This CDR3 is built from 15 residues. CDR1 MNHEY and CDR2 SVGEGT come from the germline V gene. J lost 10 bases, V lost 2 bases, and 11 bases had no gene match.

This clonotype came up a few times. The V and J genes are TRBV6-2 or TRBV6-3 and TRBJ2-7; a weak D match, TRBD2 (5 bases). CDR1 and CDR2 (germline): MNHEY, SVGEGT. V was pared by 1 base and J by 7 bases, with 17 bases between. CDR3 size: 15 residues. The DNA of the CDR3 is TGTGCCAGCAGTTACTACACGCGAGGGAAATGGGAGCAGTACTTC. This encodes CASSYYTRGKWEQYF.

This clonotype was counted a few times. The V call is TRBV27, the J call TRBJ2-5; 8 bases are shared with TRBD2. This CDR3 has 15 residues. CDR1 and CDR2 from the germline V gene are MNHEY and SMNVEV (reference sequence). V trimming: 7 bases; J trimming: 4 bases; junction bases outside the gene matches: 11. CDR3 in DNA: TGTGCCAGCACCCCCCGGGGGGGCCTCGGAGAGACCCAGTACTTC. It yields the protein CASTPRGGLGETQYF.

There are many counts of this clonotype. The chain carries TRBV27 and TRBJ1-5; 7 bases are a match to TRBD1. Unmatched junction bases numbered 4, after V lost 5 bases and J lost 0 bases. The CDR3 loop spans 15 amino acids. The germline CDR1 and CDR2 sequences are MNHEY and SMNVEV (reference sequence). The CDR3 loop is CASSRGQYSNQPQHF. The CDR3 nucleotides are TGTGCCAGCAGTAGGGGACAGTATAGCAATCAGCCCCAGCATTTT.

This clonotype was detected many times. The V call is TRBV4-1, the J call TRBJ1-2; D uncertain. Germline V gene lookup returns CDR1 MGHRA and CDR2 YSYEKL. The CDR3 sequence is 13 residues long. Trimming removed 5 bases at V and 4 bases at J, with 11 bases between. CDR3 sequence: CASSGGTAYGYTF. CDR3 in DNA: TGCGCCAGCAGCGGCGGAACCGCCTATGGCTACACCTTC.

This clonotype showed up just a few times. V is TRBV11-2 and J is TRBJ1-1, with D unclear. This CDR3 has 13 residues. The ends were cut back, 5 bases at V and 7 bases at J, with 14 bases in the middle. CDR1 is SGHAT, CDR2 FQNNGV, per germline. The CDR3: CASSLVGKLEAFF. CDR3 nucleotide sequence: TGTGCCAGCAGCCTGGTTGGGAAGCTTGAAGCTTTCTTT.

Ten or more counts support this clonotype. This chain uses TRBV7-9 with TRBJ2-2; a weak D match, TRBD2 (6 bases). The CDR3 totals 16 residues. Germline V gene lookup returns CDR1 SEHNR and CDR2 FQNEAQ (reference sequence). The V end was cut by 4 bases, the J end by 6 bases, with 18 bases between. The CDR3 reads CASSWEAGGLSGELFF. CDR3 coding DNA: TGTGCCAGCAGCTGGGAAGCAGGAGGGCTTTCCGGGGAGCTGTTTTTT.

The chain carries TRBV27 and TRBJ2-3, with 7 bases identical to TRBD1. Looked up from germline, CDR1 is MNHEY and CDR2 is SMNVEV (reference sequence). The CDR3 totals 17 residues. V lost 5 bases to trimming and J lost 6 bases; unmatched junction nucleotides: 17. The CDR3 loop reads CASSPRLTGNKPDTQYF. The DNA of the CDR3 is TGTGCCAGCAGTCCGCGCTTGACAGGGAATAAACCGGATACGCAGTATTTT.

V usage is TRBV20-1 and J usage is TRBJ2-7, with D possibly TRBD1 on 5 matching bases. The CDR3 sequence is 13 residues long. The germline V and J ends were trimmed by 0 bases and 6 bases, with 12 bases remaining between them. Germline V gene data show CDR1 as DFQATT and CDR2 as SNEGSKA (reference sequence). The CDR3 nucleotides are TGCAGTGCTAGAGATACCCAGGGTCCCGAGCAGTACTTC. This sequence encodes CSARDTQGPEQYF.

This clonotype was recorded a few times. The chain couples TRBV11-2 to TRBJ2-5, with 7 bases fitting TRBD1. The CDR3 totals 15 residues. Germline V gene sequence: CDR1 SGHAT, CDR2 FQNNGV. The J segment lost 2 bases and the V segment lost 5 bases, leaving 8 bases of the junction unmatched. As DNA, the CDR3 is TGTGCCAGCAGCCCTGGGACAGTGTATCAAGAGACCCAGTACTTC. Its protein product is CASSPGTVYQETQYF.

The genes are TRBV19 and TRBJ2-7, with a possible D match to TRBD1 (5 bases). Looked up from germline, CDR1 is LNHDA and CDR2 is SQIVND (reference sequence). Deletions cut 1 base from V and 3 bases from J, with 13 bases between. The length of the CDR3 is 15 residues. In DNA, the CDR3 is TGTGCCAGTAGTATAGGGGGCAGAACAAGCTACGAGCAGTACTTC. This gives the protein CASSIGGRTSYEQYF.

The gene calls are TRBV7-7 and TRBJ2-5, with a weak D call TRBD2 (6 bases). Germline V gene data show CDR1 as SSHAT and CDR2 as FNYEAQ (reference sequence). The CDR3 covers 13 residues. Between the trimmed V and J ends, which lost 5 bases and 5 bases, there was a span of 12 bases. CDR3 nucleotides: TGTGCCAGCAGCGGCGGGATAGGGGAGACCCAGTACTTC. Translated, it gives CASSGGIGETQYF.

This clonotype showed up just a few times. This sequence joins TRBV9 and TRBJ2-2; tentative D call: TRBD2 (5 bases). V lost 3 bases and J 4 bases, leaving 10 bases between the germline ends. The CDR3 contains 14 residues. Germline V gene data show CDR1 as SGDLS and CDR2 as YYNGEE. The CDR3 here is CASSDTRGTGELFF. The CDR3 region has the DNA TGTGCCAGCAGCGATACACGGGGCACCGGGGAGCTGTTTTTT. The full variable domain, its missing parts supplied by reference TRBV9 and TRBJ2-2, is DSGVTQTPKHLITATGQRVTLRCSPRSGDLSVYWYQQSLDQGLQFLIQYYNGEERAKGNILERFSAQQFPDLHSELNLSSLELGDSALYFCASSDTRGTGELFFGEGSRLTVL.

This clonotype was detected many times. The chain employs TRBV15 and TRBJ1-5; D might be TRBD1 (6 bases). The CDR3 consists of 14 residues. V was cut by 8 bases and J by 0 bases, with 11 bases left in between. CDR1 and CDR2 from the germline V gene are LNHNV and YYDKDF (reference sequence). The CDR3 DNA reads as TGTGCCACCGGGGGGGCGAATAGCAATCAGCCCCAGCATTTT. Translated, it gives CATGGANSNQPQHF. Using reference TRBV15 and TRBJ1-5 for the parts outside the CDR3, the full variable domain is DAMVIQNPRYQVTQFGKPVTLSCSQTLNHNVMYWYQQKSSQAPKLLFHYYDKDFNNEADTPDNFQSRRPNTSFCFLDIRSPGLGDTAMYLCATGGANSNQPQHFGDGTRLSIL.

This clonotype has more than one count but fewer than ten. The rearrangement uses TRBV30 and TRBJ2-3; D is ambiguous. The CDR3 contains 13 residues. Germline V lookup: CDR1 GTSNPN, CDR2 SVGIG (reference sequence). V lost 2 bases and J lost 4, with 10 bases in between. The CDR3 loop is CAWSLESADTQYF. In DNA form, the CDR3 reads TGTGCCTGGAGTCTGGAGAGCGCAGATACGCAGTATTTT. Filled out from reference TRBV30 and TRBJ2-3, the complete variable domain reads SQTIHQWPATLVQPVGSPLSLECTVEGTSNPNLYWYRQAAGRGLQLLFYSVGIGQISSEVPQNLSASRPQDRQFILSSKKLLLSDSGFYLCAWSLESADTQYFGPGTRLTVL.

The CDR3 loop reads CASSQGGGAGSNTEAFF. The CDR3 DNA reads as TGCGCCAGCAGCCAAGGGGGGGGAGCTGGGTCGAACACTGAAGCTTTCTTT. The chain joins TRBV4-3 to TRBJ1-1; D may be TRBD1 (5 bases). Trimming cost V 1 base and J 1 base, with 16 bases left between them. The CDR3 sequence is 17 residues long. Germline V gene lookup returns CDR1 LGHNA and CDR2 YSLEER.

Many counts were recorded for this clonotype. The chain joins TRBV2 to TRBJ2-1; 11 positions agree with TRBD2. J gave up 8 bases and V 4 bases, and 7 bases lay outside the gene matches. Germline-derived CDR1 and CDR2 are SNHLY and FYNNEI. The CDR3 loop spans 15 amino acids. CDR3 bases: TGTGCCAGCAGTGGAATACTAGCGGGAGAGGATGAGCAGTTCTTC. Protein sequence: CASSGILAGEDEQFF.

Only a few counts were recorded for this clonotype. J is TRBJ2-5 and V is TRBV20-1; 12 positions agree with TRBD2. This CDR3 has 15 residues. CDR1 DFQATT and CDR2 SNEGSKA come from the germline V gene (reference sequence). Unmatched junction bases numbered 4, after V lost 4 bases and J lost 1 base. The CDR3 loop is CSAISSGRAQETQYF. Here the CDR3 DNA reads TGCAGTGCTATTTCTAGCGGGAGGGCCCAAGAGACCCAGTACTTC.

This clonotype was counted only a few times. The chain carries TRBV7-9 and TRBJ1-2, with D hard to call. Germline values: CDR1 SEHNR, CDR2 FQNEAQ (reference sequence). This CDR3 contains 15 residues. V lost 1 base to trimming and J lost 4 bases, with 13 bases between them. The CDR3 protein is CASSLDPTAAYGYTF. The DNA of the CDR3 is TGTGCCAGCAGCTTAGATCCAACGGCAGCCTATGGCTACACCTTC. Complete variable domain (other parts from reference TRBV7-9 and TRBJ1-2): DTGVSQNPRHKITKRGQNVTFRCDPISEHNRLYWYRQTLGQGPEFLTYFQNEAQLEKSRLLSDRFSAERPKGSFSTLEIQRTEQGDSAMYLCASSLDPTAAYGYTFGSGTRLTVV.

This clonotype was seen only a few times. V and J are TRBV7-9 and TRBJ2-1, with D tentatively TRBD2 (6 bases). V was pared by 5 bases and J by 0 bases, with 14 bases between. From germline, CDR1 is SEHNR and CDR2 FQNEAQ (reference sequence). This CDR3 has 16 residues. CDR3 loop: CASSPPLGGSYNEQFF. CDR3 DNA sequence: TGTGCCAGCAGCCCGCCCCTCGGGGGCTCCTACAATGAGCAGTTCTTC.

J is TRBJ2-7 and V is TRBV20-1, with 7 nucleotides matching TRBD1. This CDR3 is built from 12 residues. V lost 4 bases to trimming and J lost 3 bases; unmatched junction nucleotides: 3. Germline values: CDR1 DFQATT, CDR2 SNEGSKA (reference sequence). The CDR3 is CSAKGQLYEQYF. CDR3 DNA: TGCAGTGCTAAGGGACAGCTCTACGAGCAGTACTTC.

This clonotype was detected ten times or more. The chain is built from TRBV20-1 and TRBJ2-3; D gene uncertain. CDR1 DFQATT and CDR2 SNEGSKA come from the germline V gene (reference sequence). Deletions cut 3 bases from V and 4 bases from J, with 14 bases between. The CDR3 covers 14 residues. The CDR3 spells CSASLLSRPDTQYF. For the CDR3, the DNA is TGCAGTGCTAGTCTTCTCTCCCGACCAGATACGCAGTATTTT.